Listed below are T cell receptor beta chains from one sample, sequenced in a study of T cell responses to AZD1222 COVID-19 vaccine. The data were produced by immunoSEQ multiplex PCR, yet TCRdb's version contains in-frame clones alone and is incomplete. The table lists approximately 120,000 clones, around 90% of them singletons. The sequences come from peripheral blood, collected on day 0 of AZD1222 vaccination. The receptor source for this set is an adult in good health. Both conserved end residues are part of each CDR3. The order of the fields is D gene, clone size, J gene, CDR3 length, V gene, CDR3 DNA, CDR3 protein. D genes are given only for firm matches. Part of the rows lack a size; the others show once, few, many or a class for expanded clones.

D: TRBD1
size: .
J: TRBJ1-1
length: 14
V: TRBV18
DNA: TGTGCCAGCTCACCCGCGGCAGGGGGCACTGAAGCTTTCTTT
CDR3: CASSPAAGGTEAFF

D: .
size: .
J: TRBJ1-2
length: 13
V: TRBV12-3/TRBV12-4
DNA: TGTGCCAGCAGCCACGGGGGCCGCTATGGCTACACCTTC
CDR3: CASSHGGRYGYTF

D: .
size: .
J: TRBJ1-4
length: 14
V: TRBV5-1
DNA: TGCGCCAGCAGCCGACAGGTTGATAATGAAAAACTGTTTTTT
CDR3: CASSRQVDNEKLFF

D: .
size: once
J: TRBJ1-2
length: 14
V: TRBV3-1/TRBV3-2
DNA: TGTGCCAGCAGCCAAGAGTCCGGGTCGAGAGGCTACACCTTC
CDR3: CASSQESGSRGYTF

D: .
size: .
J: TRBJ1-4
length: 16
V: TRBV7-2
DNA: TGTGCCAGCAGCTTAGGCCGACAGACAACTAATGAAAAACTGTTTTTT
CDR3: CASSLGRQTTNEKLFF

D: TRBD1
size: .
J: TRBJ1-1
length: 14
V: TRBV7-2
DNA: TGTGCCAGCAGCGGCGGACAGGGGTACACTGAAGCTTTCTTT
CDR3: CASSGGQGYTEAFF

D: .
size: .
J: TRBJ2-7
length: 10
V: TRBV21-1
DNA: TGTGCCAGCAGCACTTACGAGCAGTACTTC
CDR3: CASSTYEQYF

D: .
size: .
J: TRBJ2-5
length: 16
V: TRBV2
DNA: TGTGCCAGCAGTGAATACTTTGGGGGTCTCGGAAAGACCCAGTACTTC
CDR3: CASSEYFGGLGKTQYF

D: TRBD1
size: .
J: TRBJ1-2
length: 17
V: TRBV4-3
DNA: TGCGCCAGCAGCCTTGGGACAGGGCCGAACCTTAACTATGGCTACACCTTC
CDR3: CASSLGTGPNLNYGYTF

D: .
size: .
J: TRBJ1-1
length: 13
V: TRBV7-2
DNA: TGTGCCAGCAGCGCCGGGCCCCCAGGCTCAGCTTTCTTT
CDR3: CASSAGPPGSAFF

D: .
size: .
J: TRBJ2-3
length: 15
V: TRBV5-5
DNA: TGTGCCAGCAGCTACCGGGACCGCAGCACAGATACGCAGTATTTT
CDR3: CASSYRDRSTDTQYF

D: TRBD1
size: .
J: TRBJ1-4
length: 13
V: TRBV29-1
DNA: TGCAGCGTAATGACAGGGGAGGACGAAAAACTGTTTTTT
CDR3: CSVMTGEDEKLFF

D: .
size: once
J: TRBJ1-1
length: 16
V: TRBV4-2
DNA: TGTGCCAGCAGCCAAGATCGGCAGGGCGGGAGCACTGAAGCTTTCTTT
CDR3: CASSQDRQGGSTEAFF

D: .
size: .
J: TRBJ2-1
length: 15
V: TRBV28
DNA: TGTGCCAGCAGTTTCGAAGCGGTCCCACCCAATGAGCAGTTCTTC
CDR3: CASSFEAVPPNEQFF

D: .
size: .
J: TRBJ1-2
length: 14
V: TRBV19
DNA: TGTGCCAGTAGATCAGGGGCGGTTAACTATGGCTACACCTTC
CDR3: CASRSGAVNYGYTF

D: TRBD1
size: .
J: TRBJ2-7
length: 16
V: TRBV10-1
DNA: TGCGCCAGCAGTGAGACCGGGACAGGGGTTTCCTACGAGCAGTACTTC
CDR3: CASSETGTGVSYEQYF

D: .
size: .
J: TRBJ1-6
length: 15
V: TRBV2
DNA: TGTGCCTCACGGGGGGCGTTTCGAGGGGATTCACCCCTCCACTTT
CDR3: CASRGAFRGDSPLHF

D: .
size: .
J: TRBJ2-5
length: 17
V: TRBV6-2/TRBV6-3
DNA: TGTGCCAGCAGTTACGGGGAGCTAGGCCCGCTTAACGCGGCCCAGTACTTC
CDR3: CASSYGELGPLNAAQYF

D: TRBD1
size: .
J: TRBJ2-7
length: 15
V: TRBV6-2/TRBV6-3
DNA: TGTGCCAGCAGTGATCCCGGGACAGCTTCCTACGAGCAGTACTTC
CDR3: CASSDPGTASYEQYF

D: TRBD2
size: .
J: TRBJ2-1
length: 15
V: TRBV28
DNA: TGTGCCAGCAGTTTTAGGAGCGGGAGTTACAATGAGCAGTTCTTC
CDR3: CASSFRSGSYNEQFF

D: .
size: .
J: TRBJ2-2
length: 13
V: TRBV28
DNA: TGTGCCAGCAGTTTTGGGGTGATCGGGGAGCTGTTTTTT
CDR3: CASSFGVIGELFF

D: .
size: .
J: TRBJ2-6
length: 16
V: TRBV29-1
DNA: TGCAGCGTTGGGGCAGGGCCTCGCTCTGGGGCCAACGTCCTGACTTTC
CDR3: CSVGAGPRSGANVLTF

D: TRBD1
size: .
J: TRBJ1-5
length: 13
V: TRBV6-5
DNA: TGTGCCAGCACAACAGGGGGGAATCAGCCCCAGCATTTT
CDR3: CASTTGGNQPQHF

D: TRBD2
size: .
J: TRBJ2-3
length: 16
V: TRBV28
DNA: TGTGCCAGCAGTTCCCAAGCGGGAGGTAACCCGGATACGCAGTATTTT
CDR3: CASSSQAGGNPDTQYF

D: .
size: .
J: TRBJ1-2
length: 16
V: TRBV4-3
DNA: TGCGCCAGCAGCCAAGGTACCCGGGAGCACCTATATGGCTACACCTTC
CDR3: CASSQGTREHLYGYTF

D: .
size: .
J: TRBJ2-2
length: 15
V: TRBV2
DNA: TGTGCCAGCAGTGAAAATAGCTGGGGAGCCGGGGAGCTGTTTTTT
CDR3: CASSENSWGAGELFF

D: TRBD1
size: .
J: TRBJ1-3
length: 17
V: TRBV9
DNA: TGTGCCAGCAGCGTGAGGGACAGGGAAAACTCTGGAAACACCATATATTTT
CDR3: CASSVRDRENSGNTIYF

D: TRBD1
size: .
J: TRBJ2-6
length: 17
V: TRBV5-4
DNA: TGTGCCAGCAGCTTGCAGGACAGGGGGCCTGGGGCCAACGTCCTGACTTTC
CDR3: CASSLQDRGPGANVLTF

D: TRBD1
size: once
J: TRBJ1-6
length: 14
V: TRBV28
DNA: TGTGCCAGCAGCTCTGGACAGGGAGAATCACCCCTCCACTTT
CDR3: CASSSGQGESPLHF

D: TRBD1
size: .
J: TRBJ2-7
length: 18
V: TRBV7-9
DNA: TGTGCCAGCAGCCCACGAGACCCGGGACAGGGTTTGACCTACGAGCAGTACTTC
CDR3: CASSPRDPGQGLTYEQYF

D: TRBD1
size: .
J: TRBJ1-2
length: 14
V: TRBV6-5
DNA: TGTGCCAGCAGTTCCGGGACAGGCTCCTATGGCTACACCTTC
CDR3: CASSSGTGSYGYTF